This is a list of T cell receptor beta chains from one sample in a study of control samples from healthy donors and cancer patients. The method was immunoSEQ multiplex PCR; TCRdb's version includes in-frame clones alone and lacks a portion of them. The profile shows 100,000 or so clones, approximately 82% of them singletons. Sequencing used blood. Receptor source: a woman aged 60 to 75 in good health. CDR3s include the opening cysteine and the closing phenylalanine or tryptophan. A D gene is named only where the DNA matches it firmly. A row's size may be missing; if present it is once, few, many or a size class.

j_call: TRBJ2-5; clone_size: -; v_call: TRBV15; d_call: TRBD1; cdr3_aa: CATSISGRTGQETQYF; cdr3_nt: TGTGCCACCAGCATCTCTGGCCGGACAGGGCAAGAGACCCAGTACTTC
j_call: TRBJ2-5; clone_size: -; v_call: TRBV6-5; d_call: -; cdr3_aa: CASSYGRAGAQETQYF; cdr3_nt: TGTGCCAGCAGTTACGGCCGGGCGGGGGCCCAAGAGACCCAGTACTTC
j_call: TRBJ2-3; clone_size: -; v_call: TRBV5-4; d_call: -; cdr3_aa: CASQERLEVRPTQYF; cdr3_nt: TGTGCCAGCCAAGAACGGTTGGAAGTCAGACCTACGCAGTATTTT
j_call: TRBJ2-1; clone_size: once; v_call: TRBV24-1; d_call: -; cdr3_aa: CAISGLNNEQFF; cdr3_nt: TGTGCCATCTCGGGGCTAAACAATGAGCAGTTCTTC
j_call: TRBJ2-5; clone_size: -; v_call: TRBV2; d_call: -; cdr3_aa: CASSGTRGPQETQYF; cdr3_nt: TGTGCCAGCTCCGGGACTAGGGGGCCCCAAGAGACCCAGTACTTC
j_call: TRBJ2-4; clone_size: once; v_call: TRBV27; d_call: TRBD2; cdr3_aa: CASRSYGTSGRNIQYF; cdr3_nt: TGTGCCAGCAGGAGCTACGGGACTAGCGGAAGAAACATTCAGTACTTC
j_call: TRBJ2-3; clone_size: -; v_call: TRBV4-3; d_call: -; cdr3_aa: CASSQDPGDTQYF; cdr3_nt: TGCGCCAGCAGCCAAGATCCTGGTGATACGCAGTATTTT
j_call: TRBJ2-1; clone_size: once; v_call: TRBV6-2/TRBV6-3; d_call: TRBD1; cdr3_aa: CASSYSFTGTGNHEQFF; cdr3_nt: TGTGCCAGCAGTTACTCTTTTACCGGGACAGGGAACCATGAGCAGTTCTTC
j_call: TRBJ1-3; clone_size: -; v_call: TRBV11-2; d_call: -; cdr3_aa: CASSLGVSSGNTIYF; cdr3_nt: TGTGCCAGCAGCTTAGGGGTGAGCTCTGGAAACACCATATATTTT
j_call: TRBJ2-7; clone_size: -; v_call: TRBV4-1; d_call: -; cdr3_aa: CASSPGGAEPLGREQYF; cdr3_nt: TGCGCCAGCAGCCCAGGAGGAGCGGAGCCCTTAGGCCGCGAGCAGTACTTC
j_call: TRBJ2-5; clone_size: -; v_call: TRBV10-1; d_call: -; cdr3_aa: CASSESPRGETQYF; cdr3_nt: TGCGCCAGCAGTGAGTCGCCACGAGGGGAGACCCAGTACTTC
j_call: TRBJ1-5; clone_size: few; v_call: TRBV2; d_call: -; cdr3_aa: CASSEGTRKSPQHF; cdr3_nt: TGTGCCAGCAGTGAAGGGACAAGGAAATCGCCCCAGCATTTT
j_call: TRBJ2-3; clone_size: -; v_call: TRBV7-9; d_call: -; cdr3_aa: CASSLGDSSTDTQYF; cdr3_nt: TGTGCCAGCAGCTTAGGTGATTCTAGCACAGATACGCAGTATTTT
j_call: TRBJ2-5; clone_size: -; v_call: TRBV11-3; d_call: -; cdr3_aa: CASSTAGQETQYF; cdr3_nt: TGTGCCAGCAGTACAGCGGGCCAAGAGACCCAGTACTTC
j_call: TRBJ1-4; clone_size: -; v_call: TRBV6-2/TRBV6-3; d_call: -; cdr3_aa: CASSATGTTNEKLFF; cdr3_nt: TGTGCCAGCAGTGCCACCGGGACAACTAATGAAAAACTGTTTTTT
j_call: TRBJ1-2; clone_size: once; v_call: TRBV6-5; d_call: TRBD1; cdr3_aa: CASTSRDRARYGYTF; cdr3_nt: TGTGCCAGCACTTCAAGGGACAGGGCGCGATATGGCTACACCTTC
j_call: TRBJ2-4; clone_size: -; v_call: TRBV5-1; d_call: -; cdr3_aa: CASSAVGNIQYF; cdr3_nt: TGCGCCAGCAGCGCGGTCGGGAACATTCAGTACTTC
j_call: TRBJ2-1; clone_size: -; v_call: TRBV10-1; d_call: TRBD2; cdr3_aa: CASSASGSYNEQFF; cdr3_nt: TGCGCCAGCAGTGCTAGCGGATCCTACAATGAGCAGTTCTTC
j_call: TRBJ2-1; clone_size: -; v_call: TRBV4-2; d_call: TRBD2; cdr3_aa: CASSQDLAGSSYNEQFF; cdr3_nt: TGTGCCAGCAGCCAAGATCTAGCGGGCAGCTCCTACAATGAGCAGTTCTTC
j_call: TRBJ1-4; clone_size: once; v_call: TRBV7-2; d_call: TRBD1; cdr3_aa: CASSLNPTGYATNEKLFF; cdr3_nt: TGTGCCAGCAGCTTAAACCCGACAGGGTACGCAACTAATGAAAAACTGTTTTTT
j_call: TRBJ1-6; clone_size: few; v_call: TRBV6-2/TRBV6-3; d_call: -; cdr3_aa: CASSEFVVAYNSPLHF; cdr3_nt: TGTGCCAGCAGTGAGTTTGTGGTCGCCTATAATTCACCCCTCCACTTT
j_call: TRBJ2-1; clone_size: -; v_call: TRBV5-1; d_call: -; cdr3_aa: CASSSGDRHNEQFF; cdr3_nt: TGCGCCAGCAGCTCCGGGGACCGACACAATGAGCAGTTCTTC
j_call: TRBJ2-1; clone_size: -; v_call: TRBV5-1; d_call: TRBD2; cdr3_aa: CASSTSGTTYNEQFF; cdr3_nt: TGCGCCAGCAGCACTAGCGGGACCACCTACAATGAGCAGTTCTTC
j_call: TRBJ2-1; clone_size: once; v_call: TRBV27; d_call: TRBD2; cdr3_aa: CASSHGLAGLNEQFF; cdr3_nt: TGTGCCAGCAGTCACGGACTAGCGGGGCTCAATGAGCAGTTCTTC
j_call: TRBJ1-2; clone_size: once; v_call: TRBV27; d_call: -; cdr3_aa: CASSYRDLSGGYTF; cdr3_nt: TGTGCCAGCAGTTACCGGGACCTATCCGGTGGCTACACCTTC
j_call: TRBJ1-3; clone_size: -; v_call: TRBV5-6; d_call: TRBD1; cdr3_aa: CASSPGTGPGNTIYF; cdr3_nt: TGTGCCAGCAGCCCAGGGACAGGTCCTGGAAACACCATATATTTT
j_call: TRBJ1-5; clone_size: -; v_call: TRBV19; d_call: TRBD1; cdr3_aa: CASSMGQGNQPQHF; cdr3_nt: TGTGCCAGTAGTATGGGACAGGGTAATCAGCCCCAGCATTTT
j_call: TRBJ2-5; clone_size: -; v_call: TRBV3-1/TRBV3-2; d_call: TRBD1; cdr3_aa: CASTRQGRRQETQYF; cdr3_nt: TGTGCCAGCACCCGACAGGGCAGGAGACAAGAGACCCAGTACTTC
j_call: TRBJ1-2; clone_size: -; v_call: TRBV3-1/TRBV3-2; d_call: -; cdr3_aa: CASSQVITDGYTF; cdr3_nt: TGTGCCAGCAGCCAAGTCATAACAGATGGCTACACCTTC
j_call: TRBJ1-1; clone_size: -; v_call: TRBV5-6; d_call: -; cdr3_aa: CASQNRGTEAFF; cdr3_nt: TGTGCCAGCCAGAATCGGGGCACTGAAGCTTTCTTT
j_call: TRBJ1-1; clone_size: -; v_call: TRBV10-1; d_call: -; cdr3_aa: CASSDGTNTEAFF; cdr3_nt: TGCGCCAGCAGTGATGGGACGAACACTGAAGCTTTCTTT
j_call: TRBJ1-2; clone_size: -; v_call: TRBV15; d_call: -; cdr3_aa: CATSRDSAGSNYGYTF; cdr3_nt: TGTGCCACCAGCAGAGATTCAGCCGGGTCTAACTATGGCTACACCTTC
j_call: TRBJ2-1; clone_size: -; v_call: TRBV6-1; d_call: -; cdr3_aa: CASSEKGGASYNEQFF; cdr3_nt: TGTGCCAGCAGTGAAAAGGGGGGGGCTTCCTACAATGAGCAGTTCTTC
j_call: TRBJ2-5; clone_size: -; v_call: TRBV7-7; d_call: TRBD2; cdr3_aa: CASSWTSGAQETQYF; cdr3_nt: TGTGCCAGCAGCTGGACTAGCGGGGCTCAAGAGACCCAGTACTTC
j_call: TRBJ2-1; clone_size: once; v_call: TRBV2; d_call: TRBD1; cdr3_aa: CASSEIQGGYNEQFF; cdr3_nt: TGTGCCAGCAGTGAGATACAGGGGGGATACAATGAGCAGTTCTTC
j_call: TRBJ1-5; clone_size: once; v_call: TRBV18; d_call: -; cdr3_aa: CASSQSPPQINQPQHF; cdr3_nt: TGTGCCAGCTCCCAAAGCCCGCCCCAAATCAATCAGCCCCAGCATTTT
j_call: TRBJ1-3; clone_size: -; v_call: TRBV5-6; d_call: -; cdr3_aa: CASSLAGSFGNTIYF; cdr3_nt: TGTGCCAGCAGCTTGGCCGGCAGCTTTGGAAACACCATATATTTT
j_call: TRBJ2-1; clone_size: -; v_call: TRBV7-9; d_call: -; cdr3_aa: CASFGGPPYNEQFF; cdr3_nt: TGTGCCAGCTTCGGGGGGCCACCCTACAATGAGCAGTTCTTC
j_call: TRBJ1-6; clone_size: once; v_call: TRBV19; d_call: -; cdr3_aa: CASSLGYNSPLHF; cdr3_nt: TGTGCCAGTAGTCTCGGTTATAATTCACCCCTCCACTTT
j_call: TRBJ2-6; clone_size: -; v_call: TRBV2; d_call: TRBD1; cdr3_aa: CASSEALYRGAGANVLTF; cdr3_nt: TGTGCCAGCAGTGAAGCGCTTTACAGGGGGGCTGGGGCCAACGTCCTGACTTTC
j_call: TRBJ1-5; clone_size: -; v_call: TRBV19; d_call: -; cdr3_aa: CASSIRRHGDGADYSNQPQHF; cdr3_nt: TGTGCCAGTAGTATCAGAAGGCACGGGGACGGGGCCGACTATAGCAATCAGCCCCAGCATTTT
j_call: TRBJ1-2; clone_size: -; v_call: TRBV28; d_call: -; cdr3_aa: CASSPDLGGYTF; cdr3_nt: TGTGCCAGCAGTCCCGACCTTGGGGGCTACACCTTC
j_call: TRBJ2-1; clone_size: -; v_call: TRBV12-5; d_call: TRBD2; cdr3_aa: CASGPPGLAAPSEQFF; cdr3_nt: TGTGCTAGTGGTCCCCCGGGGCTAGCGGCCCCCAGTGAGCAGTTCTTC
j_call: TRBJ1-3; clone_size: -; v_call: TRBV6-5; d_call: -; cdr3_aa: CASSSPGDTIYF; cdr3_nt: TGTGCCAGCAGTTCCCCTGGGGACACCATATATTTT
j_call: TRBJ2-1; clone_size: -; v_call: TRBV3-1/TRBV3-2; d_call: TRBD2; cdr3_aa: CASSHRRENNEQFF; cdr3_nt: TGTGCCAGCAGCCATCGGCGGGAGAACAATGAGCAGTTCTTC
j_call: TRBJ2-3; clone_size: once; v_call: TRBV6-5; d_call: -; cdr3_aa: CASTLRRTDTQYF; cdr3_nt: TGTGCCAGCACCCTGAGGAGGACAGATACGCAGTATTTT